This T cell receptor beta chain was documented in a study of cytomegalovirus exposure and HLA in healthy donors. The study, taken as a whole, reports: There were some public TCRs occurring in many donors, but most TCR sequences were rare.

Germline loops: CDR1 LGHNA, CDR2 YSLEER. J gave up 8 bases and V 1 base, and 1 base lay outside the gene matches. CDR3 size: 13 residues. Among the 110 or so subjects of the validation cohort, separate from the approximately 660-subject first cohort, were the donors. Assay used: immunoSEQ multiplex PCR; TCRdb lists only in-frame clones, some missing. The table records some 70,000 clones, 85% of them present only once. This clone showed up just a few times. Its antigen remains unknown. The receptor's source is a young man in good health and CMV-seronegative. Material: PBMCs. This chain links TRBV4-3 with TRBJ1-2; 10 positions agree with TRBD1. The CDR3 DNA sequence: TGCGCCAGCAGCCAAGGACAGGGGGCGGGCTACACCTTC. Translated: CASSQGQGAGYTF.